This T cell receptor (beta chain) was found in a study of memory CD4+ T cells and cytomegalovirus serostatus. Study results and caveats: A US-trained random forest predicted CMV serostatus with median AUC 0.91. About 40% of the roughly 160 known CMV-associated TCRbeta sequences appeared in CD4+ memory.

A note on this clone: Antigen specificity is unknown.

Trimming at V came to 2 bases and at J to 5 bases, leaving 2 bases not matched to a gene. The CDR3 contains 15 residues. Germline V gene sequence: CDR1 MNHNY, CDR2 SVGAGI (reference sequence). Single viable CD3+CD4+CD8-CD45RO+ cells were sorted as the memory CD4+ T cells. Serostatus was set by detecting CMV pp150, pp28, p38, p52 IgG. Sequencing was performed with immunoSEQ multiplex PCR; in TCRdb, only in-frame clones are kept and a portion is missing. The table includes roughly 40,000 clones, roughly 83% detected once. The sample comprised memory CD4+ T cells from blood. The chain has TRBV6-6 and TRBJ2-1, with 11 bases fitting TRBD2. The sequence was obtained from an adult in good health and CMV-seronegative. CDR3 coding DNA: TGTGCCAGCAGTTACCCGGGACTAGCGGACAATGAGCAGTTCTTC. Translated, it gives CASSYPGLADNEQFF.